This TCR beta chain was identified during a study of cytomegalovirus exposure and HLA in healthy donors. A remark on this clone: Its specificity is not known.

Germline V gene sequence: CDR1 SGHRS, CDR2 YFSETQ. The CDR3 is made up of 16 amino acids. V lost 0 bases to trimming and J lost 4 bases, with 16 bases between them. Study conclusions and caveats: Roughly even sequencing depth across donors was the assumption behind the presence/absence analyses. A prior analysis recorded that most TCR beta V segments were productive about 90% or about 30% of the time. Three of the chains that were CMV-associated were confirmed in vitro to be specific for CMV antigens.

Researchers ran the PCR with 60 Vbeta and 13 Jbeta primers. Authors' analysis steps: An analysis performed later counted roughly 80 million unique TCR beta chains (approximately 12 million of them shared). Generated by immunoSEQ multiplex PCR, the TCRdb table keeps only in-frame clones and is missing some. V, J and clone size reflect that table, while D and trimming were determined from the DNA. The sample has 100,000 to 150,000 clones, under 85% seen once. The sequence derives from a boy between 10 and 17 years old in good health and CMV-seronegative. The chain recombines TRBV5-1 with TRBJ1-2; the D gene is possibly TRBD1 (6 bases). The sample was PBMCs. The CDR3 DNA follows: TGCGCCAGCAGCTTGGACGTCAACAGAGGGGGCTATGGCTACACCTTC. This codes for CASSLDVNRGGYGYTF.